These 10 T cell receptor beta chains were sequenced from one sample in a study of cytomegalovirus exposure and HLA in healthy donors. The study ran its PCR with 60 Vbeta and 13 Jbeta primers. Clones were sequenced by immunoSEQ multiplex PCR, and TCRdb holds only the in-frame ones, with some missing. The table records around 67,000 clones, around 80% of them present only once. The specimen was PBMCs. The receptors here all came from a woman between 25 and 40 years old in good health and CMV-seropositive.

The rearrangement links TRBV28 to TRBJ1-1; unclear D gene. From germline, CDR1 is MDHEN and CDR2 SYDVKM. With 5 bases removed from V and 2 bases from J, the gap between germline ends came to 12 bases. There are 14 residues in the CDR3. Here the CDR3 reads CASSVQHLNTEAFF. The CDR3 coding sequence is TGTGCCAGCAGTGTCCAACACCTCAACACTGAAGCTTTCTTT.

V and J are TRBV7-2 and TRBJ1-3; D uncertain. V lost 2 bases, J lost 0 bases, and 8 bases lay in between. The length of the CDR3 is 15 residues. Germline V gene lookup returns CDR1 SGHTA and CDR2 FQGNSA. CDR3 residues: CASSLTVNSGNTIYF. CDR3 sequence (DNA): TGTGCCAGCAGCTTAACGGTCAACTCTGGAAACACCATATATTTT. Full variable domain (rest looked up from reference TRBV7-2 and TRBJ1-3): GAGVSQSPSNKVTEKGKDVELRCDPISGHTALYWYRQSLGQGLEFLIYFQGNSAPDKSGLPSDRFSAERTGGSVSTLTIQRTQQEDSAVYLCASSLTVNSGNTIYFGEGSWLTVV.

This chain connects TRBV29-1 to TRBJ2-5; 7 bases fit TRBD2. Losses at the gene ends were 6 bases for V and 1 base for J; bases not matched to a gene: 11. The CDR3 extends over 15 amino acids. Germline CDR1 and CDR2: SQVTM and ANQGSEA. The CDR3 reads CSVSGGAGSQETQYF. The CDR3 region has the DNA TGCAGCGTCTCGGGGGGAGCGGGGAGCCAAGAGACCCAGTACTTC.

This clone has just a few counts. The chain links TRBV19 to TRBJ1-2, with 7 bases lining up with TRBD1. The CDR3 is 14 residues long. Trimming cost V 5 bases and J 7 bases; bases outside gene matches: 10. Germline assignment: CDR1 LNHDA and CDR2 SQIVND (reference sequence). Written as DNA, the CDR3 is TGTGCCAGTAGTCCAGGGGGTTACTGGGCTGGCTACACCTTC. As protein: CASSPGGYWAGYTF.

The chain recombines TRBV21-1 with TRBJ2-7; the table's D call TRBD2 went unverified against the DNA. TRBV21-1 is a pseudogene. The CDR3 loop spans 20 amino acids. CDR3 nucleotide sequence: TGTGCCAGCAGCAAAAAGACCCCGGGGAAGCGGGAGGGCCCTTTCTACGAGCAGTACTTC. This codes for CASSKKTPGKREGPFYEQYF.

The table lists this clone with a count of one. The gene calls are TRBV30 and TRBJ2-2; D ambiguous. The ends were cut back, 7 bases at V and 0 bases at J, with 12 bases in the middle. Per germline, CDR1 GTSNPN and CDR2 SVGIG (reference sequence). The CDR3 is 14 amino acids. Here the CDR3 reads CAYSPFSNTGELFF. CDR3 sequence (DNA): TGTGCCTACTCACCATTCTCGAACACCGGGGAGCTGTTTTTT.

This clone was seen a single time. This chain connects TRBV6-1 to TRBJ2-1; no definite D call. The V end lost 6 bases, the J end lost 10 bases, and 10 bases lay between the germline ends. Germline-derived CDR1 and CDR2 are MNHNS and SASEGT. CDR3 length: 11 amino acids. Here the CDR3 reads CASSKQTEQFF. The CDR3 bases are TGTGCCAGCAGCAAACAGACAGAGCAGTTCTTC.

The genes are TRBV12-5 and TRBJ2-5, with a weak D call TRBD1 (5 bases). This CDR3 contains 15 residues. V gave up 1 base and J gave up 4 bases, with 13 bases separating them. CDR1 is LGHNT and CDR2 is FRNRAP in the germline V gene. CDR3 sequence: CASGLGQAQGETQYF. CDR3 in DNA: TGTGCTAGTGGTTTGGGCCAGGCCCAGGGAGAGACCCAGTACTTC. Full variable domain (outside the CDR3, taken from reference TRBV12-5 and TRBJ2-5): DARVTQTPRHKVTEMGQEVTMRCQPILGHNTVFWYRQTMMQGLELLAYFRNRAPLDDSGMPKDRFSAEMPDATLATLKIQPSEPRDSAVYFCASGLGQAQGETQYFGPGTRLLVL.

The V call is TRBV30, the J call TRBJ2-2; D uncertain. The V end lost 4 bases, the J end lost 4 bases, and 16 bases lay between the germline ends. The germline CDR1 and CDR2 sequences are GTSNPN and SVGIG (reference sequence). This CDR3 region has 15 residues. The CDR3 bases are TGTGCCTGGACCCAGTCCAGATATATCACCGGGGAGCTGTTTTTT. It translates to CAWTQSRYITGELFF. Full variable domain (remainder filled in from reference TRBV30 and TRBJ2-2): SQTIHQWPATLVQPVGSPLSLECTVEGTSNPNLYWYRQAAGRGLQLLFYSVGIGQISSEVPQNLSASRPQDRQFILSSKKLLLSDSGFYLCAWTQSRYITGELFFGEGSRLTVL.

In DNA form, the CDR3 reads TGTGCCAGCAGCCCCGCGGGGTCGGGGGAAGAAAAACTGTTTTTT. This gives the protein CASSPAGSGEEKLFF. This sequence joins TRBV28 and TRBJ1-4; possibly TRBD1 for D (5 bases). V lost 6 bases and J lost 8, with 19 bases in between. The CDR3 has 15 residues. Germline V gene sequence: CDR1 MDHEN, CDR2 SYDVKM.